Sequencing of this T cell receptor (beta chain) was carried out in a study of blood T cells in healthy people across ages. This clonotype was detected many times. The germline gives CDR1 LGHNA, CDR2 YSLEER. This CDR3 region has 14 residues. J was trimmed by 5 bases and V by 4 bases; bases with no gene match: 5. A J-beta primer mix and a sample-barcoded 5' primer were used in a second PCR of about 7 to 12 cycles. The yield of each sample was at least 2.5 million CDR3-containing paired-end reads. TCRdb itself ran the 5' RACE reads through MiXCR, one entry per CDR3 protein. The sample lists under 2,000,000 distinct CDR3 sequences; less than 50% were seen once.

The TCR sequence derives from a woman aged 40 to 55 in good health. This chain links TRBV4-3 with TRBJ1-2; 9 bases are shared with TRBD1. The sequenced sample was blood. The chain's CDR3 is CASSRTGGNYGYTF. In DNA, the CDR3 is TGCGCCAGCAGCCGAACAGGGGGCAATTATGGCTACACCTTC.